These 17 T cell receptor beta chains were sequenced from one sample in a study of control samples from healthy donors and cancer patients. This table comes from immunoSEQ multiplex PCR, and its TCRdb copy is limited to in-frame clones, with some not included. The table has 100,000 to 120,000 clones, under 90% seen once. What was sequenced was blood. These receptor sequences come from a woman aged 50 to 65 in good health.

This chain uses TRBV15 with TRBJ1-1; TRBD1 agrees at 10 bases. The CDR3 has 18 residues. In germline, CDR1 is LNHNV, CDR2 YYDKDF (reference sequence). V gave up 1 base and J gave up 1 base; unmatched junction bases: 9. CDR3: CATSRGLGQGSSNTEAFF. CDR3 coding DNA: TGTGCCACCAGCAGAGGACTGGGACAGGGGTCGTCGAACACTGAAGCTTTCTTT.

The V gene is TRBV6-5, the J gene TRBJ1-2; 7 positions agree with TRBD1. The CDR3 length is 14 residues. The V segment lost 6 bases and the J segment 8 bases; nucleotides outside the gene matches: 12. The germline CDR1 and CDR2 sequences are MNHEY and SVGAGI. CDR3 in amino acids: CASSRDSNLWGYTF. The CDR3, as DNA: TGTGCCAGCAGCCGGGACAGCAACCTGTGGGGCTACACCTTC.

The V gene is TRBV6-8, the J gene TRBJ1-3; a possible D gene is TRBD1 (6 bases). Deletions cut 3 bases from V and 7 bases from J, with 7 bases between. Germline CDR1 reads MNHGY; CDR2 reads SAAAGT. The CDR3 runs to 12 residues. Here the CDR3 reads CASSYGGNTIYF. The DNA for the CDR3 is TGTGCCAGCAGTTATGGGGGCAACACCATATATTTT.

The chain carries TRBV3-1 (or the pseudogene TRBV3-2) and TRBJ2-3; D call uncertain. Germline V gene sequence: CDR1 LGHDT, CDR2 YNNKEL (reference sequence). This CDR3 has 12 residues. V lost 5 bases and J 2 bases, leaving 5 bases between the germline ends. CDR3 protein: CASSSYTDTQYF. Written as DNA, the CDR3 is TGTGCCAGCAGCTCATACACAGATACGCAGTATTTT.

The CDR3 nucleotides are TGTGCCACCAGTGAATACCAGACTAGCGGGGGTAACAATGAGCAGTTCTTC. Translated: CATSEYQTSGGNNEQFF. The chain joins TRBV24-1 to TRBJ2-1; 12 bases are shared with TRBD2. V was clipped by 4 bases and J by 5 bases; unmatched bases: 8. The CDR3 is 17 residues long. The germline V gene encodes CDR1 KGHDR and CDR2 SFDVKD.

The V call is TRBV3-1 (or the pseudogene TRBV3-2), the J call TRBJ1-6; D perhaps matches TRBD1 (5 bases). V was pared by 1 base and J by 8 bases, with 6 bases between. The CDR3 extends over 13 amino acids. CDR1 LGHDT and CDR2 YNNKEL come from the germline V gene (reference sequence). CDR3 coding DNA: TGTGCCAGCAGCCAAGGAGGGGATTCACCCCTCCACTTT. As protein: CASSQGGDSPLHF.

The CDR3 sequence is CASSPAEMNTEAFF. In nucleotides, the CDR3 is TGTGCCAGCTCACCGGCAGAGATGAACACTGAAGCTTTCTTT. The V and J genes are TRBV18 and TRBJ1-1, with D hard to call. The CDR3 runs 14 residues. Trimming left V 3 bases short and J 0 bases short, with 8 bases between. Germline assignment: CDR1 KGHSH and CDR2 LQKENI.

This clone was seen only a few times. This chain links TRBV5-4 with TRBJ1-5; D is perhaps TRBD1 (6 bases). Germline V gene data show CDR1 as SGHNT and CDR2 as YYREEE (reference sequence). V dropped 3 bases and J dropped 0 bases, with 13 bases sitting between them. The CDR3 is 16 amino acids. The CDR3, as DNA: TGTGCCAGCAGCTCGGGGGGCGGAGATAGCAATCAGCCCCAGCATTTT. Translation: CASSSGGGDSNQPQHF.

The chain couples TRBV2 to TRBJ1-4; TRBD1 matches 8 bases. The germline CDR1 and CDR2 sequences are SNHLY and FYNNEI. Losses at the gene ends were 6 bases for V and 7 bases for J; bases not matched to a gene: 10. This CDR3 has 15 residues. The CDR3 protein is CASSLQGGGFEKLFF. CDR3 DNA: TGTGCCAGCAGCCTACAGGGGGGAGGTTTTGAAAAACTGTTTTTT.

This clone was counted between two and nine times. J is TRBJ2-2 and V is TRBV7-2, with D unresolved. V was clipped by 0 bases and J by 6 bases, with 8 bases between them. Germline CDR1 is SGHTA and CDR2 is FQGNSA. The CDR3 is made up of 14 amino acids. This chain's CDR3 is CASSLARTAGELFF. The DNA of the CDR3 is TGTGCCAGCAGCTTAGCTAGGACCGCCGGGGAGCTGTTTTTT.

On this clone: At one of its ends the junction is not consistent with the germline gene, which may arise from a read error. This rearrangement joins TRBV14 to TRBJ2-1; D might be TRBD2 (5 bases). The CDR3 has 14 residues. Germline V gene sequence: CDR1 SGHDN, CDR2 FVKESK. CDR3 sequence: CASSQAAGYHEQFF. CDR3 sequence (DNA): TGTGCCAGCAGCCAAGCGGCGGGCTACCATGAGCAGTTCTTC.

The genes are TRBV7-9 and TRBJ2-5; D not certain. The V end was cut by 4 bases, the J end by 0 bases, with 9 bases between. The CDR3 loop spans 14 amino acids. CDR1 is SEHNR, CDR2 FQNEAQ, per germline (reference sequence). CDR3 protein: CASSSARDQETQYF. The DNA for the CDR3 is TGTGCCAGCAGCTCAGCTAGGGACCAAGAGACCCAGTACTTC. Full variable domain (missing parts from reference TRBV7-9 and TRBJ2-5): DTGVSQNPRHKITKRGQNVTFRCDPISEHNRLYWYRQTLGQGPEFLTYFQNEAQLEKSRLLSDRFSAERPKGSFSTLEIQRTEQGDSAMYLCASSSARDQETQYFGPGTRLLVL.

The CDR3 region is CSGGVSTDTQYF. The CDR3 coding sequence is TGCAGCGGGGGAGTTTCCACAGATACGCAGTATTTT. The chain has TRBV29-1 and TRBJ2-3; D is perhaps TRBD2 (5 bases). Trimming cost V 7 bases and J 2 bases, with 10 bases left between them. The CDR3 contains 12 residues. Germline CDR1 is SQVTM and CDR2 is ANQGSEA.

This rearrangement joins TRBV27 to TRBJ2-1; D perhaps matches TRBD2 (6 bases). The CDR3 totals 12 residues. CDR1 is MNHEY and CDR2 is SMNVEV in the germline V gene (reference sequence). Trimming stripped 2 bases from V and 9 bases from J, with 8 bases between. CDR3 loop: CASSLAGGEQFF. CDR3 nucleotides: TGTGCCAGCAGTTTAGCCGGGGGTGAGCAGTTCTTC.

The rearrangement uses TRBV20-1 and TRBJ2-1; D gene uncertain. The CDR3 sequence is 15 residues long. The V gene's germline CDR1 is DFQATT and CDR2 SNEGSKA (reference sequence). Between the trimmed V and J ends, which lost 3 bases and 6 bases, there was a span of 18 bases. DNA for the CDR3: TGCAGTGCTAGTTTATTGCTAGAGAAGGCCAATGAGCAGTTCTTC. Translation gives CSASLLLEKANEQFF.

This clone was seen once. The rearrangement uses TRBV27 and TRBJ2-1; 7 positions match TRBD1. The CDR3 loop spans 13 amino acids. Germline values: CDR1 MNHEY, CDR2 SMNVEV (reference sequence). J lost 9 bases, V lost 5 bases, and 7 bases had no gene match. The CDR3 sequence is CASSPRGLGEQFF. DNA for the CDR3: TGTGCCAGCAGTCCGAGGGGGCTTGGTGAGCAGTTCTTC.

The chain has TRBV11-3 and TRBJ2-1, with TRBD2 matching 7 bases. V lost 0 bases and J lost 1; bases outside the gene matches: 0. Per germline, CDR1 SGHNT and CDR2 YENEEA. The length of the CDR3 is 15 residues. The CDR3 DNA reads TGTGCCAGCAGCTTAGACGGGGGGTCCTACAATGAGCAGTTCTTC. Translated, it gives CASSLDGGSYNEQFF.